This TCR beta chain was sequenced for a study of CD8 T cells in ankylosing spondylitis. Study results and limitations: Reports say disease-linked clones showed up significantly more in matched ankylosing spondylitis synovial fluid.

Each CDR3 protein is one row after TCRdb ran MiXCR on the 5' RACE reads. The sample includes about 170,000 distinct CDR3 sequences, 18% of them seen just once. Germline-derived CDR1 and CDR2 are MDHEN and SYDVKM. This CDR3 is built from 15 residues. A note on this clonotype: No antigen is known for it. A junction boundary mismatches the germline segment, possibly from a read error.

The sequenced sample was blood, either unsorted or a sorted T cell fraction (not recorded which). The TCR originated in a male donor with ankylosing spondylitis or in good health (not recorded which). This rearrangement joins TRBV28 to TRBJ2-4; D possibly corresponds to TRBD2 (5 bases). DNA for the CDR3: TGTGCCAGCACCATTCGAGAAGGAGGAAAAAACATTCAGCACTTC. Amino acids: CASTIREGGKNIQHF.